The 13 T cell receptor beta chains below come from one sample, sequenced in a study of control samples from healthy donors and cancer patients. Sequenced by immunoSEQ multiplex PCR; TCRdb stores in-frame clones only, minus some. Of about 410,000 clones listed, more than 80% are singletons. The material sequenced was PBMCs. These receptors came from a man aged 35 to 55 with head and neck cancer.

The chain couples TRBV5-1 to TRBJ2-1; D may correspond to TRBD1 or TRBD2 (5 bases each). Germline-derived CDR1 and CDR2 are SGHRS and YFSETQ. V gave up 4 bases and J gave up 7 bases, with 12 bases separating them. The length of the CDR3 is 13 residues. The CDR3 reads CASSPGTANEQFF. The CDR3 bases are TGCGCCAGCAGCCCCGGGACGGCAAATGAGCAGTTCTTC.

The genes are TRBV29-1 and TRBJ1-1; D is perhaps TRBD1 (5 bases). The CDR3 length is 10 residues. Germline loops: CDR1 SQVTM, CDR2 ANQGSEA. V shed 7 bases and J shed 6 bases, with 9 bases lying between them. In nucleotides, the CDR3 is TGCAGCGGAGGGACGGCTGAAGCTTTCTTT. Residues: CSGGTAEAFF.

V gene TRBV4-3 combines with J gene TRBJ2-1; D might be TRBD1 or TRBD2, each matching 5 bases. The germline V gene has CDR1 LGHNA and CDR2 YSLEER. The CDR3 totals 14 residues. V was cut by 4 bases and J by 4 bases, with 11 bases left in between. The CDR3 is CASSLGTQYNEQFF. CDR3 DNA: TGCGCCAGCAGCCTCGGGACGCAATACAATGAGCAGTTCTTC.

The CDR3 DNA reads TGTGCCAGCTCACCGCAGGGAGGGGGCACTGAAGCTTTCTTT. It translates to CASSPQGGGTEAFF. This chain links TRBV18 with TRBJ1-1; D is possibly TRBD1 (6 bases). The CDR3 contains 14 residues. Trimming took off 3 bases at V and 4 bases at J, with 12 bases between the two ends. Germline-derived CDR1 and CDR2 are KGHSH and LQKENI.

J is TRBJ1-2 and V is TRBV5-1, with D hard to call. With 0 bases removed from V and 4 bases from J, the gap between germline ends came to 7 bases. The germline V gene has CDR1 SGHRS and CDR2 YFSETQ. There are 13 residues in the CDR3. CDR3: CASSLADVYGYTF. DNA of the CDR3: TGCGCCAGCAGCTTGGCCGATGTCTATGGCTACACCTTC. The full variable domain, its missing parts supplied by reference TRBV5-1 and TRBJ1-2, is KAGVTQTPRYLIKTRGQQVTLSCSPISGHRSVSWYQQTPGQGLQFLFEYFSETQRNKGNFPGRFSGRQFSNSRSEMNVSTLELGDSALYLCASSLADVYGYTFGSGTRLTVV.

The V gene is TRBV7-3, the J gene TRBJ2-7, with D perhaps given as TRBD1 or TRBD2 (5 bases each). This CDR3 has 15 residues. Germline CDR1 SGHTA, CDR2 FQGTGA. The V end lost 5 bases, the J end lost 4 bases, and 18 bases lay between the germline ends. Written as DNA, the CDR3 is TGTGCCAGCAGCCTCTACCGGGACCAAAATTACGAGCAGTACTTC. It yields the protein CASSLYRDQNYEQYF.

The chain carries TRBV27 and TRBJ2-3, with 8 nucleotides matching TRBD2. Germline trimming cut 1 base from V and 0 bases from J; bases unmatched to any gene: 3. CDR3 length equals 16 residues. Germline loops: CDR1 MNHEY, CDR2 SMNVEV (reference sequence). Here the CDR3 reads CASSLLGGGSTDTQYF. The CDR3 nucleotides are TGTGCCAGCAGTTTATTAGGCGGGGGGAGCACAGATACGCAGTATTTT.

The chain uses TRBV9 and TRBJ2-7; D gene uncertain. Between the trimmed V and J ends, which lost 3 bases and 5 bases, there was a span of 3 bases. CDR3 size: 10 residues. Germline values: CDR1 SGDLS, CDR2 YYNGEE. As DNA, the CDR3 is TGTGCCAGCAGCGGCAACGAGCAGTACTTC. Residues: CASSGNEQYF. Filled out from reference TRBV9 and TRBJ2-7, the complete variable domain reads DSGVTQTPKHLITATGQRVTLRCSPRSGDLSVYWYQQSLDQGLQFLIQYYNGEERAKGNILERFSAQQFPDLHSELNLSSLELGDSALYFCASSGNEQYFGPGTRLTVT.

This clone has more than one count but fewer than ten. The chain is built from TRBV18 and TRBJ1-2; no clear D. V dropped 4 bases and J dropped 2 bases, with 8 bases sitting between them. This CDR3 has 13 amino acids. CDR1 and CDR2 (germline): KGHSH, LQKENI. The CDR3: CASSLDGNYGYTF. The CDR3 DNA is TGTGCCAGCTCACTGGACGGGAACTATGGCTACACCTTC.

This rearrangement joins TRBV6-5 to TRBJ2-5, with D tentatively TRBD1 (6 bases). The CDR3 length is 16 residues. V lost 2 bases, J lost 4 bases, and 17 bases lay in between. CDR1 and CDR2 from the germline V gene are MNHEY and SVGAGI. CDR3 region: CASSYNSGARGETQYF. The CDR3 DNA reads TGTGCCAGCAGTTACAATTCAGGGGCGCGAGGAGAGACCCAGTACTTC.

This clone was found a few times. The rearrangement joins TRBV7-2 to TRBJ2-3; 11 nucleotides line up with TRBD2. V lost 1 base to trimming and J lost 5 bases; unmatched junction nucleotides: 8. This CDR3 has 17 amino acids. CDR1 is SGHTA and CDR2 is FQGNSA in the germline V gene. The CDR3 protein is CASSLVVAGGPEDTQYF. The CDR3 DNA reads TGTGCCAGCAGCTTAGTAGTAGCGGGGGGGCCCGAAGATACGCAGTATTTT.

The chain joins TRBV6-5 to TRBJ2-7, with D possibly matching TRBD2 (5 bases). V gave up 4 bases and J gave up 1 base, with 17 bases separating them. Germline V gene sequence: CDR1 MNHEY, CDR2 SVGAGI. The CDR3 sequence is 16 residues long. CDR3 protein: CASSSGQVEGSYEQYF. For the CDR3, the DNA is TGTGCCAGCAGTTCGGGCCAGGTAGAGGGATCCTACGAGCAGTACTTC.

The chain links TRBV24-1 to TRBJ2-7; D tentatively fits TRBD1 or TRBD2 (6 bases each). Germline V lookup: CDR1 KGHDR, CDR2 SFDVKD. This CDR3 is 14 amino acids long. Deletions cut 5 bases from V and 5 bases from J, with 15 bases between. The CDR3 sequence: CATSGRGAGDEQYF. Written as DNA, the CDR3 is TGTGCCACCAGTGGTAGGGGGGCTGGGGACGAGCAGTACTTC.